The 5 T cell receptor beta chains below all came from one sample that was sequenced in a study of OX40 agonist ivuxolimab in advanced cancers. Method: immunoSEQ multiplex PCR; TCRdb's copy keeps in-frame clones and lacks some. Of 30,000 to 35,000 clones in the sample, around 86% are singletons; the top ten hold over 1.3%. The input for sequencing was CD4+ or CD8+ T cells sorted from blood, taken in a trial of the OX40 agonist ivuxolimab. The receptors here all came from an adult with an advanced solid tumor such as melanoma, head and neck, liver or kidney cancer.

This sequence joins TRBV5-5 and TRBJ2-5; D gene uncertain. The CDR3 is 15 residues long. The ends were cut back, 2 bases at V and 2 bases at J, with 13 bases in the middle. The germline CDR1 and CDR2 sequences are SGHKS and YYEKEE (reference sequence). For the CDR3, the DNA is TGTGCCAGCAGCTTATTACCTACAAAACAAGAGACCCAGTACTTC. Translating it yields CASSLLPTKQETQYF.

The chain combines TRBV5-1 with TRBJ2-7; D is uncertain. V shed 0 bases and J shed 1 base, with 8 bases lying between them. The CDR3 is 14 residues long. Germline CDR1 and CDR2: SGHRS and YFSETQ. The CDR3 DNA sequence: TGCGCCAGCAGCTTGGACACGGATTCCTACGAGCAGTACTTC. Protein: CASSLDTDSYEQYF.

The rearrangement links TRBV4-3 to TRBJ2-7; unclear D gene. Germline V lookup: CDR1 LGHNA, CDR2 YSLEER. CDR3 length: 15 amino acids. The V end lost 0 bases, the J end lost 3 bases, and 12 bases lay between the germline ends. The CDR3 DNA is TGCGCCAGCAGCCAAGAGGCAGGCCACATCTACGAGCAGTACTTC. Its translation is CASSQEAGHIYEQYF.

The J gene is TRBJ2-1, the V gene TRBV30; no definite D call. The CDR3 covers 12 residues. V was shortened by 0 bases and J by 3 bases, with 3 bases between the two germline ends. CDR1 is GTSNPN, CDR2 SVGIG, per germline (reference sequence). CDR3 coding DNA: TGTGCCTGGAGTGTAAACTACAATGAGCAGTTCTTC. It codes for CAWSVNYNEQFF.

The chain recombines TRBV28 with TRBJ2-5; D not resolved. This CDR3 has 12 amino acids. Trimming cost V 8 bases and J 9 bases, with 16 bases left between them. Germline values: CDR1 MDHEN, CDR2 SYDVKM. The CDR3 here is CASSFVLVAQYF. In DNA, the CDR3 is TGTGCCAGCTCCTTCGTTTTAGTGGCCCAGTACTTC.